Following are 6 T cell receptor beta chains from one sample sequenced in a study of blood T cell repertoires in COVID-19. Sequencing was performed with immunoSEQ multiplex PCR; in TCRdb, only in-frame clones are kept and a portion is missing. This sample carries about 480,000 clones, roughly nine tenths of them seen once, and the ten largest clones take roughly 7.4%. The material sequenced was peripheral blood. These TCRs come from a woman aged 45-60 years with COVID-19, enrolled during active disease.

This clone was seen at least ten times. V usage is TRBV5-1 and J usage is TRBJ2-3, with D possibly TRBD1 on 5 matching bases. V gave up 0 bases and J gave up 5 bases, with 13 bases separating them. The CDR3 sequence is 15 residues long. CDR1 and CDR2 from the germline V gene are SGHRS and YFSETQ. The CDR3 here is CASSLEGRAKDTQYF. CDR3 coding DNA: TGCGCCAGCAGCTTGGAGGGCAGGGCTAAAGATACGCAGTATTTT.

The genes are TRBV9 and TRBJ2-2; D uncertain. Germline assignment: CDR1 SGDLS and CDR2 YYNGEE. The CDR3 totals 13 residues. Trimming took off 0 bases at V and 6 bases at J, with 6 bases between the two ends. Written as DNA, the CDR3 is TGTGCCAGCAGCGTAGACCCAGCCGGGGAGCTGTTTTTT. It is translated as CASSVDPAGELFF. The full variable domain, rest sourced from reference TRBV9 and TRBJ2-2, is DSGVTQTPKHLITATGQRVTLRCSPRSGDLSVYWYQQSLDQGLQFLIQYYNGEERAKGNILERFSAQQFPDLHSELNLSSLELGDSALYFCASSVDPAGELFFGEGSRLTVL.

J is TRBJ2-7 and V is TRBV27; D is undetermined. The CDR3 runs 11 residues. The germline V gene has CDR1 MNHEY and CDR2 SMNVEV (reference sequence). In DNA, the CDR3 is TGTGCTACAATGCGGCTCTACGAGCAGTACTTC. Translating gives CATMRLYEQYF.

The V call is TRBV7-8, the J call TRBJ1-6, with D possibly matching TRBD1 (5 bases). The CDR3 runs 14 residues. Trimming took 2 bases from V and 9 from J, leaving 11 bases between them. Germline V gives CDR1 SGHVS, CDR2 FQNEAQ. CDR3 protein: CASSLRREASPLHF. CDR3 sequence (DNA): TGTGCCAGCAGCTTACGCAGGGAGGCTTCACCCCTCCACTTT.

The chain has TRBV7-9 and TRBJ1-4; D remains ambiguous. Germline V lookup: CDR1 SEHNR, CDR2 FQNEAQ (reference sequence). The CDR3 is 12 residues long. Trimming cost V 5 bases and J 8 bases, with 9 bases left between them. The CDR3 region is CASSPPREKLFF. CDR3 in DNA: TGTGCCAGCAGCCCCCCCCGGGAAAAACTGTTTTTT.

The table lists this clone with a count of one. The chain uses TRBV18 and TRBJ1-1; maybe TRBD1 (5 bases). Germline loops: CDR1 KGHSH, CDR2 LQKENI. CDR3 size: 16 residues. Trimming took 0 bases from V and 4 from J, leaving 15 bases between them. Written as DNA, the CDR3 is TGTGCCAGCTCACCACCGTCGGGGGTGTTTAGCACTGAAGCTTTCTTT. Its translation: CASSPPSGVFSTEAFF.